The rows below give T cell receptor beta chains drawn from one sample of a study of blood T cells in healthy people across ages. TCRdb fed the 5' RACE reads into MiXCR, producing one record per CDR3 protein. Of roughly 700,000 distinct CDR3 sequences in the sample, about half were seen once. The sequenced sample consisted of blood. These receptors were collected from a woman aged 60-75 years in good health. Both conserved end residues are part of each CDR3. Fields, in order: D gene, clone size, V gene, J gene, CDR3 DNA, CDR3 protein. A D gene is named only where the DNA matches it firmly. Not all rows give a size; the values are once, few, many and, for expanded clones, a class.

d_gene: NA; abundance: few; v_gene: TRBV4-3; j_gene: TRBJ2-3; CDR3nt: TGCGCCAGCAGCCAAGATAGGGGGTCTTCTACCCCTTCCACAGATACGCAGTATTTT; CDR3aa: CASSQDRGSSTPSTDTQYF
d_gene: NA; abundance: NA; v_gene: TRBV25-1; j_gene: TRBJ1-2; CDR3nt: TGTGCCAGCAGTGATATGGGTGGCTATGGCTACACCTTC; CDR3aa: CASSDMGGYGYTF
d_gene: TRBD1; abundance: few; v_gene: TRBV7-2; j_gene: TRBJ2-1; CDR3nt: TGTGCCAGCAGCACAGGGACAGGGAATGAGCAGTTCTTC; CDR3aa: CASSTGTGNEQFF
d_gene: NA; abundance: few; v_gene: TRBV25-1; j_gene: TRBJ1-5; CDR3nt: TGTGCCAGCTCGGGGGGGCTTAGCAATCAGCCCCAGCATTTT; CDR3aa: CASSGGLSNQPQHF
d_gene: NA; abundance: NA; v_gene: TRBV27; j_gene: TRBJ2-2; CDR3nt: TGTGCCAGCAGTTCTGTGACACTCTACACCGGGGAGCTGTTTTTT; CDR3aa: CASSSVTLYTGELFF
d_gene: NA; abundance: NA; v_gene: TRBV20-1; j_gene: TRBJ2-1; CDR3nt: TGCAGTGCCCTCCTACCCGAAACCTCCTACAATGAGCGGTACTTC; CDR3aa: CSALLPETSYNERYF
d_gene: NA; abundance: once; v_gene: TRBV12-3/TRBV12-4; j_gene: TRBJ2-5; CDR3nt: TGTGCCAGCAGTGCGGACGGATACCAAGAGACCCAGTACTTC; CDR3aa: CASSADGYQETQYF
d_gene: TRBD2; abundance: NA; v_gene: TRBV7-2; j_gene: TRBJ2-4; CDR3nt: TGTGCCAGCAGCGCGGGACTAGCGGGAGGGATCGGGAGGGACATTCAGTACTTC; CDR3aa: CASSAGLAGGIGRDIQYF
d_gene: NA; abundance: many; v_gene: TRBV5-1; j_gene: TRBJ2-5; CDR3nt: TGCGCCAGCAGACCTACTGCGGGTGCGCCTAAAGAGACCCAGTACTTC; CDR3aa: CASRPTAGAPKETQYF
d_gene: TRBD1; abundance: NA; v_gene: TRBV4-3; j_gene: TRBJ1-1; CDR3nt: TGCGCCAGCAGCCAATCGACAGGGTCATACACTGAAGCTTTCTTT; CDR3aa: CASSQSTGSYTEAFF
d_gene: NA; abundance: NA; v_gene: TRBV4-2; j_gene: TRBJ2-1; CDR3nt: TGTGCCAGCAGCGTAATCAATGGCCAAGAGCAGTTCTTC; CDR3aa: CASSVINGQEQFF
d_gene: NA; abundance: few; v_gene: TRBV5-1; j_gene: TRBJ2-1; CDR3nt: TGCGCCAGCAGCTTGAACCTGGAGCAGTTCTTC; CDR3aa: CASSLNLEQFF
d_gene: TRBD1; abundance: NA; v_gene: TRBV20-1; j_gene: TRBJ2-1; CDR3nt: TGCAGTGCTAGGACAGGGAGAGTGGGCAATGAGCAGTTCTTC; CDR3aa: CSARTGRVGNEQFF
d_gene: TRBD1; abundance: NA; v_gene: TRBV14; j_gene: TRBJ1-1; CDR3nt: TGTGCCAGCAGCCAATGGGGACAGATGAACACTAAAGCTTTCTTT; CDR3aa: CASSQWGQMNTKAFF
d_gene: TRBD1; abundance: NA; v_gene: TRBV5-1; j_gene: TRBJ2-5; CDR3nt: TGCGCCAGCAGCGAAGGACAGGGGCTAGAGACCCAGTACTTC; CDR3aa: CASSEGQGLETQYF
d_gene: TRBD2; abundance: NA; v_gene: TRBV10-3; j_gene: TRBJ2-2; CDR3nt: TGTGCCATCAGACCGGGACTAGGGGTGAGCGGGGAGCTGTTTTTT; CDR3aa: CAIRPGLGVSGELFF
d_gene: TRBD1; abundance: NA; v_gene: TRBV24-1; j_gene: TRBJ1-2; CDR3nt: TGTGCCACCAGTGCCTCCGGGACAGGGTATGGCTACACCTTC; CDR3aa: CATSASGTGYGYTF
d_gene: TRBD2; abundance: few; v_gene: TRBV29-1; j_gene: TRBJ2-5; CDR3nt: TGCAGCGTTGAGGGGGGGGGAGGAGAGACCCAGTACTTC; CDR3aa: CSVEGGGGETQYF
d_gene: NA; abundance: NA; v_gene: TRBV2; j_gene: TRBJ2-7; CDR3nt: TGTGCCAGCAACGTGGGAGAGGCGTGGGAGCAGTACTTC; CDR3aa: CASNVGEAWEQYF
d_gene: NA; abundance: NA; v_gene: TRBV28; j_gene: TRBJ1-1; CDR3nt: TGTGCCAGCAGTTTAAGGGCGTCAGGAAAAGCTTTCTTT; CDR3aa: CASSLRASGKAFF
d_gene: NA; abundance: few; v_gene: TRBV12-3/TRBV12-4; j_gene: TRBJ2-3; CDR3nt: TGTGCCAGCAGTTTCTCAGGGGTTAGCACAGATACGCAGTATTTT; CDR3aa: CASSFSGVSTDTQYF
d_gene: NA; abundance: NA; v_gene: TRBV4-3; j_gene: TRBJ2-2; CDR3nt: TGCGCCAGCAGCCAAGAGGGTGGCACCGGGGAGCTGTTTTTT; CDR3aa: CASSQEGGTGELFF
d_gene: NA; abundance: NA; v_gene: TRBV2; j_gene: TRBJ2-5; CDR3nt: TGTGTCAGCAGCTTTTTGACAGGAGCGTACCAAGAGACCCAGTACTTC; CDR3aa: CVSSFLTGAYQETQYF
d_gene: NA; abundance: NA; v_gene: TRBV2; j_gene: TRBJ2-1; CDR3nt: TGTGCCAGCATTCTCCAGGTTGAGCAGTTCTTC; CDR3aa: CASILQVEQFF
d_gene: NA; abundance: NA; v_gene: TRBV6-2/TRBV6-3; j_gene: TRBJ2-1; CDR3nt: TGTGCCAGCGTGGCGGAAGCGGTATTAAATGAGCAGTTCTTC; CDR3aa: CASVAEAVLNEQFF
d_gene: TRBD1; abundance: NA; v_gene: TRBV24-1; j_gene: TRBJ1-1; CDR3nt: TGTGCCACCAGAGGGACAGGGAACACTGAAGCTTTCTTT; CDR3aa: CATRGTGNTEAFF
d_gene: NA; abundance: NA; v_gene: TRBV4-2; j_gene: TRBJ2-2; CDR3nt: TGTGCCAGCAGCCAAGATTTGGGGGCGGGCGGGGAGCTGTTTTTT; CDR3aa: CASSQDLGAGGELFF
d_gene: TRBD1; abundance: few; v_gene: TRBV2; j_gene: TRBJ2-4; CDR3nt: TGTGCCAGCAGTGAAGTGGGACAGGGGGCCCCCTACAATGAGCAGTACTTC; CDR3aa: CASSEVGQGAPYNEQYF